The clone carrying this T cell receptor (beta chain) has just a few counts. Its specificity is unknown. These data belong to a study of T cells in Graves' hyperthyroidism and ophthalmopathy. Study as a whole: The initial diagnosis was the point when peripheral blood was collected, ahead of any treatment. Study-wide results and caveats: The model anticipated ophthalmopathy a median approximately six months pre-onset. Most clonotypes expanded in the thyroid (above 0.001) were also present in blood.

The investigators amplified TCR beta CDR3 regions from RNA transcripts. During a first-round RT-PCR of the TCR CDR3, the HTBI primer set was used. From the multiplex PCR reads, TCRdb called clonotypes with MiXCR, one entry per CDR3 protein. Among some 800,000 distinct CDR3 sequences, 38% were seen once, and the ten largest hold 7.5% to 9.5%. Germline CDR1 LNHDA, CDR2 SQIVND (reference sequence). The V and J ends lost 6 bases and 4 bases, in that order; junction bases with no gene match: 6. The CDR3 has 14 residues. Together with thyroid ultrasound, orbital computed tomography, serum thyroxine and TRAb, clinical symptoms were used for diagnoses.

Source material: blood. The chain uses TRBV19 and TRBJ1-1, with 9 bases matching TRBD1. This TCR came from a man between 18 and 29 years old with Graves' hyperthyroidism. CDR3 in DNA: TGTGCCAGTAGGACCGACAGGGGGGCCACTGAAGCTTTCTTT. Protein sequence: CASRTDRGATEAFF.